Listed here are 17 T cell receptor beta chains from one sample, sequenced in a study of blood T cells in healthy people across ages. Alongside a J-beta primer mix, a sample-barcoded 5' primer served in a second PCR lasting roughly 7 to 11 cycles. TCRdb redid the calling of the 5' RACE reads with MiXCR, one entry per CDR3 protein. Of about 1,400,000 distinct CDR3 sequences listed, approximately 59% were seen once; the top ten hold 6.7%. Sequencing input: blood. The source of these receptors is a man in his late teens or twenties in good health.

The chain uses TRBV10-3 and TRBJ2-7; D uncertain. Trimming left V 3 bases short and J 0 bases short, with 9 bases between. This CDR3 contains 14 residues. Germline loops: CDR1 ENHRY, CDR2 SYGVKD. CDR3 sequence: CAISDILNSYEQYF. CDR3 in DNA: TGTGCCATCAGTGATATACTTAACTCCTACGAGCAGTACTTC.

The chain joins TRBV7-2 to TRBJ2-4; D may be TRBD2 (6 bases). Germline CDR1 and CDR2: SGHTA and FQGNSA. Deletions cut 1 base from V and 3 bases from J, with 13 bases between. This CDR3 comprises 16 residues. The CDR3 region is CASSLEYLRGKNIQYF. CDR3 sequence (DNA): TGTGCCAGCAGCTTAGAATACCTGCGGGGCAAAAACATTCAGTACTTC.

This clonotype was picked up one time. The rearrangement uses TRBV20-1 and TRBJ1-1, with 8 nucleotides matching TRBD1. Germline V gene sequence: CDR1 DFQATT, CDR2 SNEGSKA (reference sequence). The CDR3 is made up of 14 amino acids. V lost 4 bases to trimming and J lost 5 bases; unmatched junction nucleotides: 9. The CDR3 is CSAIQGAVGTEAFF. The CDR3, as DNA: TGCAGTGCTATCCAGGGGGCCGTGGGGACTGAAGCTTTCTTT.

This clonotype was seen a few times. Written as DNA, the CDR3 is TGTGCCAGCAGCCAATGGACAGGGAATGAGCAGTTCTTC. Amino acid sequence: CASSQWTGNEQFF. The chain employs TRBV14 and TRBJ2-1, with TRBD1 identical over 8 bases. V gave up 2 bases and J gave up 7 bases; unmatched junction bases: 1. Germline CDR1 and CDR2: SGHDN and FVKESK. The CDR3 contains 13 residues. Full variable domain (rest looked up from reference TRBV14 and TRBJ2-1): EAGVTQFPSHSVIEKGQTVTLRCDPISGHDNLYWYRRVMGKEIKFLLHFVKESKQDESGMPNNRFLAERTGGTYSTLKVQPAELEDSGVYFCASSQWTGNEQFFGPGTRLTVL.

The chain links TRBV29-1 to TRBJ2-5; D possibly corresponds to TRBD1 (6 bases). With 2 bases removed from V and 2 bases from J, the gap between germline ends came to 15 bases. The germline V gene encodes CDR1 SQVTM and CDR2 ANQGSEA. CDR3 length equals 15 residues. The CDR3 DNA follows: TGCAGCGTTGAAACCCTGACAGGTTCTCAAGAGACCCAGTACTTC. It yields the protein CSVETLTGSQETQYF.

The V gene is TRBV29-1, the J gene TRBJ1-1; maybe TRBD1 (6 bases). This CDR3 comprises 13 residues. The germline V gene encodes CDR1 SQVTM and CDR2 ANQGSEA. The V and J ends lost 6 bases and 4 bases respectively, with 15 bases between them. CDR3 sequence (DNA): TGCAGCGTCGGGGGGGGGCGGAGCACTGAAGCTTTCTTT. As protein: CSVGGGRSTEAFF.

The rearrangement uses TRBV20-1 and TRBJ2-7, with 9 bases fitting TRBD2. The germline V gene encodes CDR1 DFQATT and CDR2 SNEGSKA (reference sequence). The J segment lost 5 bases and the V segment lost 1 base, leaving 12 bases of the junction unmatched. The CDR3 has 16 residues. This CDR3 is CSARAPAGGLIHEQYF. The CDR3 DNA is TGCAGTGCTAGAGCGCCAGCGGGGGGACTTATTCACGAGCAGTACTTC.

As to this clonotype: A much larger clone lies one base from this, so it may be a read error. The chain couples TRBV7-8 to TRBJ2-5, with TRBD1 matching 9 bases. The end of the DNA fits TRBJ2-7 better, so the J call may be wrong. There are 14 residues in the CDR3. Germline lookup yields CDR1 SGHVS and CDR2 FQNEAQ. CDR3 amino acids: CASTPGTGNYEQYF. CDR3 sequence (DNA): TGTGCCAGCACCCCCGGGACAGGGAACTACGAGCAGTACTTC.

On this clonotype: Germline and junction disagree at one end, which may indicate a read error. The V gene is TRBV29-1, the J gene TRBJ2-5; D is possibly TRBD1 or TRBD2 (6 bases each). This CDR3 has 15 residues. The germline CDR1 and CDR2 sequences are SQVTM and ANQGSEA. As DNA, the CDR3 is TGCAGCGTTGTTGGCAGGGGAGGCCTCCAAGAGGCCCAGTACTTC. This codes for CSVVGRGGLQEAQYF. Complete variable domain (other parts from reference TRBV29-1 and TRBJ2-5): SAVISQKPSRDICQRGTSLTIQCQVDSQVTMMFWYRQQPGQSLTLIATANQGSEATYESGFVIDKFPISRPNLTFSTLTVSNMSPEDSSIYLCSVVGRGGLQEAQYFGPGTRLLVL.

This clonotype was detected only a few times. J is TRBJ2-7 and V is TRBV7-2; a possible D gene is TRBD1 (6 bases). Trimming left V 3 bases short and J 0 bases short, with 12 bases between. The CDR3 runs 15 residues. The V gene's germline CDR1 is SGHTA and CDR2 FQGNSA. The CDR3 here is CASSFNLDSSYEQYF. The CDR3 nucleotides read TGTGCCAGCAGCTTCAACCTGGACAGCTCCTACGAGCAGTACTTC.

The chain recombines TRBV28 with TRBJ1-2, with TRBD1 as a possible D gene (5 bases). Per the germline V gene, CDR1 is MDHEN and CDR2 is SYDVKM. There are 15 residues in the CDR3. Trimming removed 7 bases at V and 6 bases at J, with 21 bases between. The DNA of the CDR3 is TGTGCCAGCACCCCCCTAGAGGGACGGTTGAATGGCTACACCTTC. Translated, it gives CASTPLEGRLNGYTF.

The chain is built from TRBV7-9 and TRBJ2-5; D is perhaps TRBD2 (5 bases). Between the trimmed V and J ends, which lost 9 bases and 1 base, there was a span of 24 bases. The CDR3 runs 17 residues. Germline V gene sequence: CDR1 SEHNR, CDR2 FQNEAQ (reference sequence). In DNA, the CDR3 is TGTGCCAGTTGCACAGACTACCTAGAACTTTCCCAAGAGACCCAGTACTTC. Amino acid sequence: CASCTDYLELSQETQYF.

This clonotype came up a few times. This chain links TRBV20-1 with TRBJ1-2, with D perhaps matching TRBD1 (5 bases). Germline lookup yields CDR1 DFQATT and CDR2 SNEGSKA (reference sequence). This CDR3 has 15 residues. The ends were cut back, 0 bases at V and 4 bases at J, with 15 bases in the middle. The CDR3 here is CSARDSRGEGYGYTF. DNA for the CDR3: TGCAGTGCTAGAGATTCCCGAGGGGAGGGCTATGGCTACACCTTC.

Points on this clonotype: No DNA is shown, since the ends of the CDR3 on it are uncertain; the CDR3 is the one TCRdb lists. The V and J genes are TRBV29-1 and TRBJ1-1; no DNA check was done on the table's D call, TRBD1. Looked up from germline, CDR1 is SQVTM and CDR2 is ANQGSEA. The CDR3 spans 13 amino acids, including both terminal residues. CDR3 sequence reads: CGVVWGQGTRTFF.

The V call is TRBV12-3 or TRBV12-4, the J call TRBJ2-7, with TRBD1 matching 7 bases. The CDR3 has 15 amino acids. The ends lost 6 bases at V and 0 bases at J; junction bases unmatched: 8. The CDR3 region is CASSPRTGYSYEQYF. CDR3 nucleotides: TGTGCCAGCAGCCCTCGGACAGGCTACTCCTACGAGCAGTACTTC.

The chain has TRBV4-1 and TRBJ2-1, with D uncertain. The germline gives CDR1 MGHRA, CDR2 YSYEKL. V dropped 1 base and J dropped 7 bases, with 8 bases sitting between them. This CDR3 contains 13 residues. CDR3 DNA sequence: TGCGCCAGCAGCCAAGGGTCTAATAATGAGCAGTTCTTC. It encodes CASSQGSNNEQFF.

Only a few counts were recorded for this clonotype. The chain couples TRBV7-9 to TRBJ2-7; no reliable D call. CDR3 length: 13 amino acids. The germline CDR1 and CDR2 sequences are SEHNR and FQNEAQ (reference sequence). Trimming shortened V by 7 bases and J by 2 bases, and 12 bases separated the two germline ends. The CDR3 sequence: CASNPTEAYEQYF. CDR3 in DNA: TGTGCCAGCAACCCGACCGAAGCCTACGAGCAGTACTTC.